Below are 20 T cell receptor beta chains sequenced from a single sample in a study of cytomegalovirus exposure and HLA in healthy donors. The method was immunoSEQ multiplex PCR; TCRdb's version includes in-frame clones alone and lacks a portion of them. The profile shows 200,000 to 250,000 clones, roughly 87% of them singletons. Sequenced: PBMCs. These receptors were taken from a woman younger than 30 in good health and CMV-seropositive.

The table lists this clone with a count of one. V is TRBV5-4 and J is TRBJ2-7; perhaps TRBD1 as D (6 bases). Between the trimmed V and J ends, which lost 0 bases and 4 bases, there was a span of 14 bases. Germline assignment: CDR1 SGHNT and CDR2 YYREEE (reference sequence). The CDR3 is 15 amino acids. The CDR3 region has the DNA TGTGCCAGCAGCTTGGGTGCACAGGGTGCTTACGAGCAGTACTTC. Protein product: CASSLGAQGAYEQYF.

This chain connects TRBV2 to TRBJ1-1; possibly TRBD1 for D (5 bases). The germline V gene encodes CDR1 SNHLY and CDR2 FYNNEI. V lost 1 base and J lost 5, with 11 bases in between. The CDR3 covers 14 residues. The CDR3 loop reads CASSEGSGRTEAFF. The CDR3 DNA reads TGTGCCAGCAGTGAAGGCTCAGGGAGGACTGAAGCTTTCTTT. Filled out from reference TRBV2 and TRBJ1-1, the complete variable domain reads EPEVTQTPSHQVTQMGQEVILRCVPISNHLYFYWYRQILGQKVEFLVSFYNNEISEKSEIFDDQFSVERPDGSNFTLKIRSTKLEDSAMYFCASSEGSGRTEAFFGQGTRLTVV.

The chain is built from TRBV6-6 and TRBJ2-1; D not resolved. CDR3 length: 12 amino acids. The V end was cut by 5 bases, the J end by 2 bases, with 4 bases between. From germline, CDR1 is MNHNY and CDR2 SVGAGI (reference sequence). CDR3: CASSTAYNEQFF. CDR3 coding DNA: TGTGCCAGCAGTACAGCCTACAATGAGCAGTTCTTC.

The chain uses TRBV6-1 and TRBJ2-1; the D gene is possibly TRBD1 (6 bases). The CDR3 extends over 13 amino acids. V gave up 6 bases and J gave up 4 bases, with 10 bases separating them. Germline V gene lookup returns CDR1 MNHNS and CDR2 SASEGT. CDR3 in DNA: TGTGCCAGCAGGGATGGACAGTACAATGAGCAGTTCTTC. Amino acids: CASRDGQYNEQFF.

This rearrangement joins TRBV2 to TRBJ2-3; 14 bases fit TRBD2. V lost 7 bases, J lost 0 bases, and 6 bases stayed unmatched. Germline-derived CDR1 and CDR2 are SNHLY and FYNNEI. CDR3 length equals 17 residues. The DNA for the CDR3 is TGTGCCAGCAAACGCCGGACTAGCGGGAGGAGCACAGATACGCAGTATTTT. Its protein product is CASKRRTSGRSTDTQYF.

The chain links TRBV20-1 to TRBJ1-1, with D unclear. Germline V gives CDR1 DFQATT, CDR2 SNEGSKA (reference sequence). V was cut by 4 bases and J by 11 bases, with 11 bases left in between. The CDR3 spans 10 residues. The CDR3 DNA reads as TGCAGTGCTACTATAGCTGGGGCTTTCTTT. Protein: CSATIAGAFF.

The V gene is TRBV28, the J gene TRBJ1-5; no reliable D call. V was cut by 5 bases and J by 2 bases, with 16 bases left in between. This CDR3 is 16 amino acids long. Germline-derived CDR1 and CDR2 are MDHEN and SYDVKM. CDR3 amino acids: CASSVPGNWGNQPQHF. CDR3 bases: TGTGCCAGCAGTGTACCGGGAAACTGGGGCAATCAGCCCCAGCATTTT.

This chain links TRBV4-1 with TRBJ2-1; 10 bases match TRBD2. The ends lost 0 bases at V and 3 bases at J; junction bases unmatched: 5. The CDR3 has 17 residues. The germline V gene encodes CDR1 MGHRA and CDR2 YSYEKL. The CDR3 here is CASSQDPLAGDYNEQFF. The DNA for the CDR3 is TGCGCCAGCAGCCAAGATCCCCTAGCGGGAGACTACAATGAGCAGTTCTTC.

The chain couples TRBV7-8 to TRBJ2-7, with TRBD2 matching over 13 bases. CDR1 and CDR2 (germline): SGHVS, FQNEAQ. After removal of 5 bases from V and 2 bases from J, the junction contained 6 bases not matched to a gene. The CDR3 length is 16 residues. CDR3 in amino acids: CASSPRTSGSPYEQYF. The CDR3 nucleotides read TGTGCCAGCAGCCCAAGGACTAGCGGGAGCCCCTACGAGCAGTACTTC.

This chain uses TRBV6-5 with TRBJ1-2; the D is unclear. Between the trimmed V and J ends, which lost 0 bases and 2 bases, there was a span of 10 bases. In germline, CDR1 is MNHEY, CDR2 SVGAGI. The CDR3 is 15 amino acids. CDR3 DNA: TGTGCCAGCAGTTACTCGATATCGGGGAACTATGGCTACACCTTC. Residues: CASSYSISGNYGYTF.

The chain has TRBV10-3 and TRBJ2-3; 10 bases are shared with TRBD2. The CDR3 extends over 17 amino acids. The ends lost 3 bases at V and 5 bases at J; junction bases unmatched: 11. CDR1 and CDR2 from the germline V gene are ENHRY and SYGVKD. This chain's CDR3 is CAISDPSGRAEGDTQYF. Here the CDR3 DNA reads TGTGCCATCAGTGATCCCAGCGGGAGGGCTGAGGGAGATACGCAGTATTTT.

The DNA for the CDR3 is TGTGCCAGCAGTGCCAGGGAAAAACTGTTTTTT. It codes for CASSAREKLFF. The chain carries TRBV6-1 and TRBJ1-4, with D hard to call. The CDR3 totals 11 residues. Trimming took off 4 bases at V and 8 bases at J, with 5 bases between the two ends. Germline V gene sequence: CDR1 MNHNS, CDR2 SASEGT.

The rearrangement uses TRBV28 and TRBJ1-2; weak D call: TRBD1 (5 bases). V was pared by 10 bases and J by 7 bases, with 16 bases between. This CDR3 spans 12 amino acids. CDR1 is MDHEN and CDR2 is SYDVKM in the germline V gene. This CDR3 reads CATDTREGGYTF. In nucleotides, the CDR3 is TGTGCCACTGATACCAGGGAGGGTGGCTACACCTTC.

This sequence joins TRBV5-3 and TRBJ1-2; 11 nucleotides align to TRBD1. TRBV5-3 belongs to the ORF category, with a function that is uncertain. V shed 1 base, J shed 8 bases, and the junction held 10 bases outside the gene matches. The length of the CDR3 is 16 residues. The CDR3 region is CARSLSEGQGAMGYTF. The CDR3 nucleotides read TGTGCCAGAAGCTTGTCAGAAGGACAGGGGGCGATGGGCTACACCTTC.

The chain recombines TRBV6-1 with TRBJ2-7, with TRBD1 as a possible D gene (5 bases). Germline CDR1 and CDR2: MNHNS and SASEGT. The ends were cut back, 1 base at V and 5 bases at J, with 12 bases in the middle. This CDR3 contains 14 residues. Written as DNA, the CDR3 is TGTGCCAGCAGTGAAGTTGACAGATTCCACGAGCAGTACTTC. Translated: CASSEVDRFHEQYF.

This chain links TRBV27 with TRBJ1-4, with D possibly being TRBD1 (6 bases). The CDR3 length is 14 residues. V shed 10 bases and J shed 4 bases, with 16 bases lying between them. Germline V gene sequence: CDR1 MNHEY, CDR2 SMNVEV (reference sequence). The DNA for the CDR3 is TGTGCCACCCGCCCACAGGGTAGTAATGAAAAACTGTTTTTT. Translating gives CATRPQGSNEKLFF.

The chain uses TRBV19 and TRBJ2-1; perhaps TRBD2 as D (5 bases). The CDR3 has 11 amino acids. In germline, CDR1 is LNHDA, CDR2 SQIVND (reference sequence). The V and J ends lost 6 bases and 5 bases respectively, with 5 bases between them. The CDR3 sequence: CASREDNEQFF. For the CDR3, the DNA is TGTGCCAGTAGGGAGGACAATGAGCAGTTCTTC. Full variable domain (remainder filled in from reference TRBV19 and TRBJ2-1): DGGITQSPKYLFRKEGQNVTLSCEQNLNHDAMYWYRQDPGQGLRLIYYSQIVNDFQKGDIAEGYSVSREKKESFPLTVTSAQKNPTAFYLCASREDNEQFFGPGTRLTVL.

The chain joins TRBV5-1 to TRBJ2-7; TRBD1 matches 7 bases. V was pared by 3 bases and J by 7 bases, with 10 bases of the junction left unmatched. The CDR3 runs to 14 residues. CDR1 SGHRS and CDR2 YFSETQ come from the germline V gene. The CDR3: CASSSGTVRREQYF. The CDR3 DNA reads TGCGCCAGCAGCTCTGGGACAGTCAGGAGGGAGCAGTACTTC.

CDR3 sequence: CASSSGRQGGRETQYF. The DNA for the CDR3 is TGTGCCAGTAGTTCCGGCCGACAGGGGGGTCGAGAGACCCAGTACTTC. The V call is TRBV19, the J call TRBJ2-5; TRBD1 matches 9 bases. Germline V gene data show CDR1 as LNHDA and CDR2 as SQIVND (reference sequence). The CDR3 runs to 16 residues. Unmatched junction bases numbered 11, after V lost 5 bases and J lost 4 bases.

The CDR3 sequence is CASSLSGREATYEQYF. The DNA of the CDR3 is TGTGCCAGCAGCCTTAGTGGGCGGGAGGCGACCTACGAGCAGTACTTC. The chain is built from TRBV9 and TRBJ2-7, with 8 bases identical to TRBD2. Losses at the gene ends were 4 bases for V and 2 bases for J; bases not matched to a gene: 11. This CDR3 region has 16 residues. Germline V gene data show CDR1 as SGDLS and CDR2 as YYNGEE. The full variable domain, with the rest looked up from reference TRBV9 and TRBJ2-7, is DSGVTQTPKHLITATGQRVTLRCSPRSGDLSVYWYQQSLDQGLQFLIQYYNGEERAKGNILERFSAQQFPDLHSELNLSSLELGDSALYFCASSLSGREATYEQYFGPGTRLTVT.